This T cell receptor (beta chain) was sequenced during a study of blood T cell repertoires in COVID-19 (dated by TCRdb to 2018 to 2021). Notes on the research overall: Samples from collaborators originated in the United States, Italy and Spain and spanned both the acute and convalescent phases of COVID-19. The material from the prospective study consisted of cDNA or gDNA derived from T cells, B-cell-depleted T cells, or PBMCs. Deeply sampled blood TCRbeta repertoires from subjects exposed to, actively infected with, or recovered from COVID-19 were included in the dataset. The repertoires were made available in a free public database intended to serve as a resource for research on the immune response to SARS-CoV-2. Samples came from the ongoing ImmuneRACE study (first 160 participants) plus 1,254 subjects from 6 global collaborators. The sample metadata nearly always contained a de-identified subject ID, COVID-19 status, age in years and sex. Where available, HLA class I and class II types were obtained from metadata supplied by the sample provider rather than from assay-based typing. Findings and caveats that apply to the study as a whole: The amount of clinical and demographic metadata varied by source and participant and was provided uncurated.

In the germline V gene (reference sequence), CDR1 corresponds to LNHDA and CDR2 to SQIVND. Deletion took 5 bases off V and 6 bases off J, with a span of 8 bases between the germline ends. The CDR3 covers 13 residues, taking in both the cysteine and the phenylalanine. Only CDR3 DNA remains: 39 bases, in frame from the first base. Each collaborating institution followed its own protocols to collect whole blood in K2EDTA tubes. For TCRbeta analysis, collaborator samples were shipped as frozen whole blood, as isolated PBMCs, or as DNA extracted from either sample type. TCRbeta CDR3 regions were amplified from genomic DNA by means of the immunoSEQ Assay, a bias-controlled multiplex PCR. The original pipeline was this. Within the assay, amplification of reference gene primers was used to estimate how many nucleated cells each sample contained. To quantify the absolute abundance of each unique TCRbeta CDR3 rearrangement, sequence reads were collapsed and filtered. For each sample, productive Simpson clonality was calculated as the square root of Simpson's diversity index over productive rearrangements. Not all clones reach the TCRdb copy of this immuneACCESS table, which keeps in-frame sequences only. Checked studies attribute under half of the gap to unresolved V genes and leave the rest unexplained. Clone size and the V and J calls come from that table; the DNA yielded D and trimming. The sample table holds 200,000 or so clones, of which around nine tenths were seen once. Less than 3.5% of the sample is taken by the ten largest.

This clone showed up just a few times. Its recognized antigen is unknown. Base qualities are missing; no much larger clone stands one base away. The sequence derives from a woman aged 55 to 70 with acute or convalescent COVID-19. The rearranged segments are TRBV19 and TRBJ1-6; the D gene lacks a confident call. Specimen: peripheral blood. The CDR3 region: CASSPETNSPLHF. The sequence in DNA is TGTGCCAGTAGTCCGGAGACTAATTCACCCCTCCACTTT. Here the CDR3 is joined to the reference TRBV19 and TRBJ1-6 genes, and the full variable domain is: DGGITQSPKYLFRKEGQNVTLSCEQNLNHDAMYWYRQDPGQGLRLIYYSQIVNDFQKGDIAEGYSVSREKKESFPLTVTSAQKNPTAFYLCASSPETNSPLHFGNGTRLTVT.